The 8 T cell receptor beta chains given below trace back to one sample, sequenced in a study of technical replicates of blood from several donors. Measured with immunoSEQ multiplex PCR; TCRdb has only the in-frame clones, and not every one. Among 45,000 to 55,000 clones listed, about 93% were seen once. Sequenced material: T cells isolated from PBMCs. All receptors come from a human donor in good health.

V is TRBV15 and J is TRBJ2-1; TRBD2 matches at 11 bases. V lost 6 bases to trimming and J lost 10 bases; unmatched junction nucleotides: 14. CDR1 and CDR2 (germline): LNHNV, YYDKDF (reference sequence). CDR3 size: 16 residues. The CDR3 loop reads CATRSTSGVPVGEQFF. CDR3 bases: TGTGCCACCAGATCGACTAGCGGGGTCCCGGTGGGCGAGCAGTTCTTC.

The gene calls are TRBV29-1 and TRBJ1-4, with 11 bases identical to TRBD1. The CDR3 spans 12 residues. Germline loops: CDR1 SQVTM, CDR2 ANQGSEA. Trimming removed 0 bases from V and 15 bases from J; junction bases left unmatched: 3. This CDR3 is CSVEDPGQGVFF. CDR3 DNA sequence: TGCAGCGTTGAAGATCCGGGACAGGGGGTGTTTTTT.

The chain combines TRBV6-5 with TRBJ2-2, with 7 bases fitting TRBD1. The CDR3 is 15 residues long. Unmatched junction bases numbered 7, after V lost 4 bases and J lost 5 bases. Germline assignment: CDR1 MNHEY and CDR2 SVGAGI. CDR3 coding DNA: TGTGCCAGCAGTTTACAGGGGTCTTTGACCGGGGAGCTGTTTTTT. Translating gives CASSLQGSLTGELFF.

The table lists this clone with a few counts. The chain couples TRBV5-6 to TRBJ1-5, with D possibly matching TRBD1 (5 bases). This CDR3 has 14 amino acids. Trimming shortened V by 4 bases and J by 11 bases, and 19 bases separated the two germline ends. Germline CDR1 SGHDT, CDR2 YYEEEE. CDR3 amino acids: CASSPLGKQGAQHF. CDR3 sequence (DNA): TGTGCCAGCAGCCCGCTGGGTAAACAAGGGGCCCAGCATTTT.

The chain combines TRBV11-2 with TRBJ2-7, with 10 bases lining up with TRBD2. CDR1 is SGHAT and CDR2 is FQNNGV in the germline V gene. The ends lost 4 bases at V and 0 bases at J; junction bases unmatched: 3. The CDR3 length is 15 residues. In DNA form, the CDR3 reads TGTGCCAGCAGCTACTCTAGCGGGAGCTCCTACGAGCAGTACTTC. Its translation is CASSYSSGSSYEQYF. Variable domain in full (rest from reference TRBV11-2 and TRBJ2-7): EAGVAQSPRYKIIEKRQSVAFWCNPISGHATLYWYQQILGQGPKLLIQFQNNGVVDDSQLPKDRFSAERLKGVDSTLKIQPAKLEDSAVYLCASSYSSGSSYEQYFGPGTRLTVT.

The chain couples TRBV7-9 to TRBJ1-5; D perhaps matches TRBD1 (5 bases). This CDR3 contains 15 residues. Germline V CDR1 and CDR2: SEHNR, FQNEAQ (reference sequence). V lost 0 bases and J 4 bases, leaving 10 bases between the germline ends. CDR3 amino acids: CASSLAETANQPQHF. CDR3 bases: TGTGCCAGCAGCTTAGCGGAGACAGCAAATCAGCCCCAGCATTTT.

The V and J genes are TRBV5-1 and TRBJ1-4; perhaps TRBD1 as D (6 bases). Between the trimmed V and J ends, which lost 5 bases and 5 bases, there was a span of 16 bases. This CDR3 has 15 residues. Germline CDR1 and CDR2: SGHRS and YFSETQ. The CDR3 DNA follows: TGCGCCAGCAGACTCAGGGGATCCTCAAATGAAAAACTGTTTTTT. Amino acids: CASRLRGSSNEKLFF.

CDR3 region: CASSSPGQGTYEQYF. The CDR3 bases are TGTGCCAGCAGCTCTCCCGGACAGGGCACCTACGAGCAGTACTTC. The rearrangement joins TRBV13 to TRBJ2-7; 8 bases agree with TRBD1. Germline V CDR1 and CDR2: PRHDT, FYEKMQ (reference sequence). CDR3 length: 15 residues. J gave up 2 bases and V 4 bases, and 7 bases lay outside the gene matches. Supplemented by reference TRBV13 and TRBJ2-7, the full variable domain reads AAGVIQSPRHLIKEKRETATLKCYPIPRHDTVYWYQQGPGQDPQFLISFYEKMQSDKGSIPDRFSAQQFSDYHSELNMSSLELGDSALYFCASSSPGQGTYEQYFGPGTRLTVT.